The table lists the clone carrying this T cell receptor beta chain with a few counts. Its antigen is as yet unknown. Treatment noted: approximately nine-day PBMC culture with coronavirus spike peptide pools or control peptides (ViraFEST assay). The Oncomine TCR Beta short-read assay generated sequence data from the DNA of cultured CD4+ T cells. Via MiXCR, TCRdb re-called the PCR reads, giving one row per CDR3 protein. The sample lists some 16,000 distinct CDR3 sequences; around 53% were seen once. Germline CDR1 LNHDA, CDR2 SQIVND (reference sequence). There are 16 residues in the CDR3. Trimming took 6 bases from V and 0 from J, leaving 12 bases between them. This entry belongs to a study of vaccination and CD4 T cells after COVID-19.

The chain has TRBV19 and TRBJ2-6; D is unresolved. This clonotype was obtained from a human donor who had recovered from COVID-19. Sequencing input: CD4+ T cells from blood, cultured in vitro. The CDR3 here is CASSAGPYSGANVLTF. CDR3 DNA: TGTGCCAGTAGCGCAGGTCCCTACTCTGGGGCCAACGTCCTGACTTTC.